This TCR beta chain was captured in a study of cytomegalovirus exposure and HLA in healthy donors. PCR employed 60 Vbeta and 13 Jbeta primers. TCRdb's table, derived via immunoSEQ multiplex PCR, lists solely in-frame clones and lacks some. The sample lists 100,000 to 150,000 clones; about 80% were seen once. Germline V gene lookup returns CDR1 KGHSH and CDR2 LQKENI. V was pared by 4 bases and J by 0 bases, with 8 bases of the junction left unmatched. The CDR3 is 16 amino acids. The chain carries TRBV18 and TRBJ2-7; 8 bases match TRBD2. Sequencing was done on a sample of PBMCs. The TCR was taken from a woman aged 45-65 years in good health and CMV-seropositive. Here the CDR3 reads CASSRIAGTVSYEQYF. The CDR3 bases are TGTGCCAGCTCACGGATAGCGGGAACCGTCTCCTACGAGCAGTACTTC.